This T cell receptor (beta chain) derives from a study of cytomegalovirus exposure and HLA in healthy donors. Study-level findings and limits: Being productive about 87% or about 30% of the time was typical of most TCR beta V segments in an earlier analysis. In a later analysis, most CMV-associated TCR beta chains appeared HLA-restricted.

This CDR3 is 15 amino acids long. V was pared by 5 bases and J by 6 bases, with 19 bases between. CDR1 is SEHNR, CDR2 FQNEAQ, per germline (reference sequence). The PCR used 60 Vbeta and 13 Jbeta primers. The assay was immunoSEQ multiplex PCR, and TCRdb's table has in-frame clones only and misses some. The top ten hold approximately 4% of the sample, which has roughly 140,000 clones, approximately 80% seen once. This clone was detected a few times. Its antigen is as yet unknown. The gene calls are TRBV7-9 and TRBJ1-1, with a possible D match to TRBD1 (6 bases). Sequencing was performed on PBMCs. The TCR originated in a man between 18 and 29 years old in good health and CMV-seronegative. The CDR3 nucleotides read TGTGCCAGCAGCCTCCTGGCAGGGGAAGTCGCTGAAGCTTTCTTT. As protein: CASSLLAGEVAEAFF.